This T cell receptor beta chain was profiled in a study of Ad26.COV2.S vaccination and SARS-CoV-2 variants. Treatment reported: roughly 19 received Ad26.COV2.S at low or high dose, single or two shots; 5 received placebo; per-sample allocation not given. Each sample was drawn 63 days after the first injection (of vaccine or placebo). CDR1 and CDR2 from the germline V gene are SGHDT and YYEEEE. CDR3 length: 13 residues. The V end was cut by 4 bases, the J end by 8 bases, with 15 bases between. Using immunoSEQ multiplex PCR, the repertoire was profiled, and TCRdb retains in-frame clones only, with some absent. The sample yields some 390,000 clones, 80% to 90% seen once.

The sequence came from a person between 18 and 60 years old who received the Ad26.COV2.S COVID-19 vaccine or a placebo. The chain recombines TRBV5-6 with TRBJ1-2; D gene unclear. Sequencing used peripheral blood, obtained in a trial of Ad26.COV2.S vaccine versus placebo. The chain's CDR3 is CASSLLMVRGYTF. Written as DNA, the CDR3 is TGTGCCAGCAGCCTATTGATGGTGAGGGGCTACACCTTC. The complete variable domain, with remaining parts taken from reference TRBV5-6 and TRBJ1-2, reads DAGVTQSPTHLIKTRGQQVTLRCSPKSGHDTVSWYQQALGQGPQFIFQYYEEEERQRGNFPDRFSGHQFPNYSSELNVNALLLGDSALYLCASSLLMVRGYTFGSGTRLTVV.